This TCR beta chain was sequenced for a study of human T cells and chemical hapten exposure. Study as a whole: In the approximately 25-week study, patients were dosed weekly with diphenylcyclopropenone on the scalp throughout. Mostly female patients had alopecia areata, totalis or universalis.

This CDR3 spans 13 amino acids. Trimming removed 2 bases at V and 7 bases at J, with 12 bases between. Germline V gives CDR1 GTSNPN, CDR2 SVGIG (reference sequence). In this sample, this clonotype turned up many times. Its specificity is not known. TCRdb redid the calling of the RACE reads with MiXCR, one entry per CDR3 protein. The repertoire holds about 30,000 distinct CDR3 sequences, with around 6% as singletons. Time point specified: patch test 3, about 24 weeks after DPC sensitization. The treatment denotes: therapeutic diphenylcyclopropenone sensitization with weekly scalp DPC. Points from the study as a whole: Expanded TCRs were compared with controls, and the expanded TCRs formed significantly more large CDR3 similarity clusters.

The sample here was whole blood, taken in connection with sensitization to the hapten diphenylcyclopropenone (DPC). This sequence joins TRBV30 and TRBJ1-5; maybe TRBD1 (5 bases). This clonotype originated in a man under 40 with alopecia areata. Some clones in this sample may be carry-over from other donors' samples. The CDR3 coding sequence is TGTGCCTGGAGTCCCGAAGGGGTACAGCCCCAGCATTTT. It yields the protein CAWSPEGVQPQHF.